This T cell receptor (beta chain) was recorded in a study of shared T cell receptors in the human thymus. V lost 5 bases, J lost 2 bases, and 11 bases stayed unmatched. The germline CDR1 and CDR2 sequences are MNHEY and SMNVEV (reference sequence). The CDR3 totals 17 residues. Sequencing used immunoSEQ multiplex PCR; TCRdb keeps in-frame clones, though not all of them. The sample consists of approximately 580,000 clones, approximately 80% of them appearing once. This same sample was also part of a study on human thymus T cells. This second report adds: Thymic and blood repertoires showed apparently biased V and J gene usage.

The TCR comes from a boy in the first two years of life with a congenital heart defect. V is TRBV27 and J is TRBJ2-7; 11 bases are shared with TRBD1. What was sequenced was thymocytes. This CDR3 reads CASSPSGGGQGAYEQYF. The CDR3 bases are TGTGCCAGCAGTCCCTCGGGAGGGGGACAGGGGGCCTACGAGCAGTACTTC.